Listed below are T cell receptor beta chains from one sample, sequenced in a study of T cell responses to AZD1222 COVID-19 vaccine. Assay: immunoSEQ multiplex PCR; the TCRdb copy retains only in-frame clones and omits some. The sample has around 30,000 clones; approximately 89% are singletons. The sample was peripheral blood, taken on day 0 of AZD1222 vaccination. The receptors come from an adult in good health. The CDR3 runs from the conserved cysteine through the conserved F or W. The order of the fields is clone size, V gene, J gene, D gene, CDR3 DNA, CDR3 protein. The D gene is left open where the match is weak. Some rows have no size entry. The others give once, few or many, or a class for an expanded clone.

clone_size: NA
v_call: TRBV25-1
j_call: TRBJ2-3
d_call: TRBD1
cdr3_nt: TGTGCCAGCAGTGAAATCGCAGGGGGCTTAAGGGGTTCGCAGTATTTT
cdr3_aa: CASSEIAGGLRGSQYF

clone_size: NA
v_call: TRBV6-7
j_call: TRBJ1-3
d_call: TRBD1
cdr3_nt: TGTGCCAGCAGTTACTCGACGTCAGGACAGGCGGGGGTCACCATATATTTT
cdr3_aa: CASSYSTSGQAGVTIYF

clone_size: NA
v_call: TRBV6-5
j_call: TRBJ1-1
d_call: TRBD1
cdr3_nt: TGTGCCAGCAGTTACTCGAGAACAGGGGGCACTGAAGCTTTCTTT
cdr3_aa: CASSYSRTGGTEAFF

clone_size: NA
v_call: TRBV19
j_call: TRBJ1-1
d_call: NA
cdr3_nt: TGTGCCAGTAGCCCACAGGTCCGGAGCGCTGAAGCTTTCTTT
cdr3_aa: CASSPQVRSAEAFF

clone_size: NA
v_call: TRBV10-2
j_call: TRBJ2-1
d_call: TRBD2
cdr3_nt: TGCGCCAGCAGGTTGACTAGCGGGGGCTACAATGAGCAGTTCTTC
cdr3_aa: CASRLTSGGYNEQFF

clone_size: NA
v_call: TRBV19
j_call: TRBJ1-1
d_call: NA
cdr3_nt: TGTGCCAGTAGTATAGGGGGTTTCCGGGCCGACACTGAAGCTTTCTTT
cdr3_aa: CASSIGGFRADTEAFF

clone_size: NA
v_call: TRBV4-3
j_call: TRBJ1-1
d_call: NA
cdr3_nt: TGCGCCAGCAGCCAACTAGACAGGACGATGAACACTGAAGCTTTCTTT
cdr3_aa: CASSQLDRTMNTEAFF

clone_size: NA
v_call: TRBV13
j_call: TRBJ1-3
d_call: NA
cdr3_nt: TGTGCCAGCAGCTTCTACTCTGGAAACACCATATATTTT
cdr3_aa: CASSFYSGNTIYF

clone_size: few
v_call: TRBV5-4
j_call: TRBJ2-2
d_call: NA
cdr3_nt: TGTGCCAGCAGGGGGGGACAGGCGGGAGGCGGGGAGCTGTTTTTT
cdr3_aa: CASRGGQAGGGELFF

clone_size: NA
v_call: TRBV14
j_call: TRBJ1-2
d_call: NA
cdr3_nt: TGTGCCAGCAGCCAGGGCCGGGACTTTCAACTCCGCTATGGCTACACCTTC
cdr3_aa: CASSQGRDFQLRYGYTF

clone_size: NA
v_call: TRBV2
j_call: TRBJ1-4
d_call: TRBD1
cdr3_nt: TGTGCCAGCAGTGATAAAAGGGGGCTTGATGAAAAACTGTTTTTT
cdr3_aa: CASSDKRGLDEKLFF

clone_size: NA
v_call: TRBV9
j_call: TRBJ1-3
d_call: NA
cdr3_nt: TGTGCCAGCAGCGCCGGGACACCCCTCGGGGAAAACACCATATATTTT
cdr3_aa: CASSAGTPLGENTIYF

clone_size: NA
v_call: TRBV7-2
j_call: TRBJ2-1
d_call: NA
cdr3_nt: TGTGCCAGCAGCTTAGAGGGCAGCTCCTACAATGAGCAGTTCTTC
cdr3_aa: CASSLEGSSYNEQFF

clone_size: few
v_call: TRBV9
j_call: TRBJ1-1
d_call: NA
cdr3_nt: TGTGCCAGCAGCGTAGATGAAAGACAGAACACTGAAGCTTTCTTT
cdr3_aa: CASSVDERQNTEAFF

clone_size: few
v_call: TRBV5-6
j_call: TRBJ2-3
d_call: NA
cdr3_nt: TGTGCCAGCAGCTCCCAGGGGACAGATACGCAGTATTTT
cdr3_aa: CASSSQGTDTQYF

clone_size: NA
v_call: TRBV5-4
j_call: TRBJ1-1
d_call: NA
cdr3_nt: TGTGCCAGCAGCTTGGGTTCCCCTACCGGGACAAGGAACACTGAAGCTTTCTTT
cdr3_aa: CASSLGSPTGTRNTEAFF

clone_size: NA
v_call: TRBV30
j_call: TRBJ2-1
d_call: NA
cdr3_nt: TGTGCCTGGAGTGTATTGGGCGGCGGGGAGCAGTTCTTC
cdr3_aa: CAWSVLGGGEQFF

clone_size: NA
v_call: TRBV6-1
j_call: TRBJ1-1
d_call: NA
cdr3_nt: TGTGCCAGCAGTGACAGGAGTTCATCCACTGAAGCTTTCTTT
cdr3_aa: CASSDRSSSTEAFF

clone_size: NA
v_call: TRBV6-1
j_call: TRBJ1-4
d_call: TRBD1
cdr3_nt: TGTGCCAGCAGTGAAAGTACAGGGGGTGAAAAACTGTTTTTT
cdr3_aa: CASSESTGGEKLFF

clone_size: NA
v_call: TRBV3-1/TRBV3-2
j_call: TRBJ2-7
d_call: NA
cdr3_nt: TGTGCCAGCAACCCCCCTGGGCAGCGGCCCACCTACGAGCAGTACTTC
cdr3_aa: CASNPPGQRPTYEQYF

clone_size: few
v_call: TRBV4-2
j_call: TRBJ1-1
d_call: NA
cdr3_nt: TGTGCCAGCAGTCGTCCGAACACTGAAGCTTTCTTT
cdr3_aa: CASSRPNTEAFF

clone_size: NA
v_call: TRBV7-9
j_call: TRBJ2-1
d_call: NA
cdr3_nt: TGTGCCAGCAGCTCCGGACCCCCACAAAGGCAGTTCTTC
cdr3_aa: CASSSGPPQRQFF

clone_size: NA
v_call: TRBV5-5
j_call: TRBJ2-5
d_call: TRBD2
cdr3_nt: TGTGCCAGCAACTTGTCACTAGCGGGGGGGCCCCCAGAGACCCAGTACTTC
cdr3_aa: CASNLSLAGGPPETQYF

clone_size: NA
v_call: TRBV14
j_call: TRBJ1-1
d_call: NA
cdr3_nt: TGTGCCAGCAGCCAAGCCCGCCTGGGCACTGAAGCTTTCTTT
cdr3_aa: CASSQARLGTEAFF

clone_size: NA
v_call: TRBV10-3
j_call: TRBJ1-2
d_call: NA
cdr3_nt: TGTGCCATCAGTGAGTCGAATGGCAAGGGAGGCTACACCTTC
cdr3_aa: CAISESNGKGGYTF

clone_size: NA
v_call: TRBV5-1
j_call: TRBJ1-4
d_call: NA
cdr3_nt: TGCGCCAGCAGCTCGGACCATGCAAAACTGTTTTTT
cdr3_aa: CASSSDHAKLFF

clone_size: NA
v_call: TRBV11-3
j_call: TRBJ2-3
d_call: TRBD2
cdr3_nt: TGTGCCAGCAGCTTAGGCCCCGGGAGAGCGGGAGACACAGATACGCAGTATTTT
cdr3_aa: CASSLGPGRAGDTDTQYF

clone_size: NA
v_call: TRBV5-5
j_call: TRBJ1-3
d_call: NA
cdr3_nt: TGTGCCAGCAGCTTGGTGGCAGGGTCTGGAAACACCATATATTTT
cdr3_aa: CASSLVAGSGNTIYF

clone_size: NA
v_call: TRBV19
j_call: TRBJ2-7
d_call: TRBD2
cdr3_nt: TGTGCCAGTACGGGACTAGCGGGGGGCTCCTACGAGCAGTACTTC
cdr3_aa: CASTGLAGGSYEQYF